The rows below give T cell receptor beta chains drawn from one sample of a study of chronic HIV infection and antiretroviral therapy. TCRdb re-called the 5' RACE reads with MiXCR, one entry per CDR3 protein. The sample holds over 40,000 distinct CDR3 sequences; about 18% are singletons and the top ten take approximately 2.5%. Sequencing was performed on peripheral blood. The receptors come from an adult who had HIV and had not received antiretroviral therapy, or was an uninfected healthy control (not recorded which). Both conserved end residues are part of each CDR3. A D gene is named only where the DNA matches it firmly. Some rows have no size entry. The others give once, few or many, or a class for an expanded clone.

clone_size j_call d_call v_call cdr3_nt cdr3_aa
- TRBJ2-1 TRBD2 TRBV7-9 TGTGCCAGCAGCTCGCCCGGGACTAGCGGGGACAATGAGCAGTTCTTC CASSSPGTSGDNEQFF
- TRBJ1-4 - TRBV11-2 TGTGCCAGCAGGATCCATAATGAAAAACTGTTTTTT CASRIHNEKLFF
few TRBJ1-2 - TRBV28 TGTGCCAGCAGTCCGTTGACAGTAAACTATGGCTACACCTTC CASSPLTVNYGYTF
few TRBJ2-1 - TRBV5-1 TGCGCCAGCAGCTCTTCGGGGGAAAATGAGCAGTTCTTC CASSSSGENEQFF
- TRBJ2-7 TRBD1 TRBV28 TGTGCCAGCAGTTCCCCCGCCGGGACAGGGACCTACGAGCAGTACTTC CASSSPAGTGTYEQYF
- TRBJ2-1 TRBD2 TRBV5-4 TGTGCCAGCAGCCAACGACTAGCGGGACCCTACAATGAGCAGTTCTTC CASSQRLAGPYNEQFF
- TRBJ1-5 - TRBV20-1 TGCAGTGCTAGAGACCCTTGGACGGTAAGCAATCAGCCCCAGCATTTT CSARDPWTVSNQPQHF
medium-sized TRBJ1-5 - TRBV2 TGTGCCAGCAGTGCGCGGGGAGGGTTGCGCAATCAGCCCCAGCATTTT CASSARGGLRNQPQHF
few TRBJ1-6 - TRBV4-1 TGCGCCAGCAGCCTTAATAATTCACCCCTCCACTTT CASSLNNSPLHF
few TRBJ2-5 - TRBV6-5 TGTGCCAGCAGTCGGGGACGGGAGCTAGTCGGAGAGACCCAGTACTTC CASSRGRELVGETQYF
- TRBJ1-2 - TRBV29-1 TGCAGCGTTGCTTGGGGCGCCTATGGCTACACCTTC CSVAWGAYGYTF
few TRBJ2-1 TRBD2 TRBV11-2 TGTGCCAGCAGCTTAGACGGACTAGCGGGAGAAGAGCAGTTCTTC CASSLDGLAGEEQFF
- TRBJ2-1 - TRBV18 TGTGCCAGCTCACCCCAGGCACAGTACAATGAGCAGTTCTTC CASSPQAQYNEQFF
- TRBJ1-5 - TRBV2 TGTGCCAGCACGGCAGGGTTGGGGCAGCCCCAGCATTTT CASTAGLGQPQHF
many TRBJ2-3 TRBD2 TRBV11-3 TGTGCCAGCAGCTTAGGAACTAGCGGGAGCACAGATACGCAGTATTTT CASSLGTSGSTDTQYF
many TRBJ2-3 - TRBV5-1 TGCGCCAGCAGTTTAGGAAGCACAGATACGCAGTATTTT CASSLGSTDTQYF
- TRBJ2-5 - TRBV28 TGTGCCAGCGGGTGGACATCAGAGACCCAGTACTTC CASGWTSETQYF
- TRBJ2-5 TRBD2 TRBV10-3 TGTGCCATCAGTGCGACTAGCGACCAAGAGACCCAGTACTTC CAISATSDQETQYF
- TRBJ2-3 - TRBV28 TGTGCCAGCAGTTTATCCGGCTTATCTAGCACAGATACGCAGTATTTT CASSLSGLSSTDTQYF
- TRBJ2-1 TRBD2 TRBV19 TGTGCCAGTACCTCAGGACTAGCGGGAGGCCCTAGCTCCTACAATGAGCAGTTCTTC CASTSGLAGGPSSYNEQFF
few TRBJ1-3 - TRBV14 TGTGCCAGCAGCCAGGGAGCTGGAAACACCATATATTTT CASSQGAGNTIYF
few TRBJ2-7 TRBD1 TRBV6-5 TGTGCCAGCAGTTCTTCTTGGAACAGGGGCTACGAGCAGTACTTC CASSSSWNRGYEQYF
- TRBJ1-2 - TRBV29-1 TGCAGCGTTGAAGGGGGGGAGAAGTTCTCGGACAGACCTAACTATGGCTACACCTTC CSVEGGEKFSDRPNYGYTF
- TRBJ2-3 - TRBV12-3/TRBV12-4 TGTGCCAGCAGTCGCCGCAGTAGCGAGACAGATACGCAGTATTTT CASSRRSSETDTQYF
few TRBJ2-5 TRBD2 TRBV29-1 TGCAGCGCGGGGGGACTAGCGGGAGTAGAGACCCAGTACTTC CSAGGLAGVETQYF
- TRBJ2-1 - TRBV27 TGTGCCAGCAGTTTACCCCCAAATGAGCAGTTCTTC CASSLPPNEQFF
- TRBJ1-2 TRBD1 TRBV28 TGTGCCAGCAGTTTTCAGGGGGGCTATGGCTACACCTTC CASSFQGGYGYTF
- TRBJ2-7 TRBD1 TRBV9 TGTGCCAGCAGCGCCGAAAACAGGGGGCACTACGAGCAGTACTTC CASSAENRGHYEQYF
few TRBJ2-1 - TRBV19 TGTGCCAGTAGTATACAGGGGTCCCTCTCCTACAATGAGCAGTTCTTC CASSIQGSLSYNEQFF
few TRBJ1-3 - TRBV2 TGTGCCAGCAGTGTTCTTGGGAGCTCTGGAAACACCATATATTTT CASSVLGSSGNTIYF
few TRBJ2-7 TRBD1 TRBV28 TGTGCCAGCAGTTTAGGGGACAGACTCTACGAGCAGTACTTC CASSLGDRLYEQYF
few TRBJ1-2 - TRBV10-2 TGCGCCAGCAGTGTCCGTAACTATGGCTACACCTTC CASSVRNYGYTF
few TRBJ2-3 TRBD2 TRBV20-1 TGCAGTGCGAAACAGACGGGAGGCAAAGGGGATACGCAGTATTTT CSAKQTGGKGDTQYF
few TRBJ2-3 TRBD1 TRBV28 TGTGCCAGCAGTTTAGGCGGGACAGGTACAGATACGCAGTATTTT CASSLGGTGTDTQYF
few TRBJ1-6 TRBD1 TRBV7-9 TGTGCCAGCAGCTTAGTCGGCAGGGGGGATTCACCCCTCCACTTT CASSLVGRGDSPLHF